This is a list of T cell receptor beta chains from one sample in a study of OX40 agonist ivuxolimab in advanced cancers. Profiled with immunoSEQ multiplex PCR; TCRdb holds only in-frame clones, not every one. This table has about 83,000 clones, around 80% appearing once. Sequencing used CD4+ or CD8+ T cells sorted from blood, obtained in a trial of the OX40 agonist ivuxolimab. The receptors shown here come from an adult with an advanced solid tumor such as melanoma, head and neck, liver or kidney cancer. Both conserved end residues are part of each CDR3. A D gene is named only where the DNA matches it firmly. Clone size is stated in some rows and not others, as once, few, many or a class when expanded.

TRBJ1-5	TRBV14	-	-	CASSQGAGYGPQHF	TGTGCCAGCAGCCAAGGTGCAGGGTACGGGCCCCAGCATTTT
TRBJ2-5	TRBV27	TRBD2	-	CASRPPGLAGGMETQYF	TGTGCCAGCCGCCCACCGGGACTAGCGGGGGGAATGGAGACCCAGTACTTC
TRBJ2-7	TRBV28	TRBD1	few	CASTTTGSSYEQYF	TGTGCCAGCACCACGACAGGGAGCTCCTACGAGCAGTACTTC
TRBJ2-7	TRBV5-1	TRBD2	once	CASSLWLSGGNSGYEQYF	TGCGCCAGCAGCTTGTGGTTAAGCGGGGGGAACTCCGGCTACGAGCAGTACTTC
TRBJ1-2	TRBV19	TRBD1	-	CATTSTGGHGYTF	TGTGCCACAACTTCGACAGGGGGCCATGGCTACACCTTC
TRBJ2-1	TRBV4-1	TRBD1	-	CASSQDVETGENEQFF	TGCGCCAGCAGCCAAGATGTAGAGACAGGGGAGAATGAGCAGTTCTTC
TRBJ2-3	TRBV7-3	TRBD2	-	CASAAGGPGDTQYF	TGTGCCAGCGCGGCGGGGGGGCCTGGAGATACGCAGTATTTT
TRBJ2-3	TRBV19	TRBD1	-	CASKDREHTDTQYF	TGTGCCAGTAAAGACAGGGAACACACAGATACGCAGTATTTT
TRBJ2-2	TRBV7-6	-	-	CASSLAGGTGELFF	TGTGCCAGCAGCTTAGCGGGGGGAACCGGGGAGCTGTTTTTT
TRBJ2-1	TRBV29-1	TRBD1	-	CSTSGTGIFNGNEQFF	TGCAGCACCTCCGGGACAGGGATTTTCAACGGCAATGAGCAGTTCTTC
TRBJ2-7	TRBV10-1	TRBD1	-	CASSKDRDGGQYF	TGCGCCAGCAGTAAGGACAGGGACGGAGGGCAGTACTTC
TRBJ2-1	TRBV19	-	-	CASSISPGGYNEQFF	TGTGCCAGTAGTATTTCTCCGGGTGGCTACAATGAGCAGTTCTTC
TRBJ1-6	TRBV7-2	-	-	CASSLLNSPLHF	TGTGCCAGCAGCCTACTTAATTCACCCCTCCACTTT
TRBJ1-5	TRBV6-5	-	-	CASSPGAGNQPQHF	TGTGCCAGCAGTCCGGGGGCTGGCAATCAGCCCCAGCATTTT
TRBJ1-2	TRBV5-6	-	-	CASSWGARGGYTF	TGTGCCAGCAGTTGGGGGGCGCGGGGTGGCTACACCTTC
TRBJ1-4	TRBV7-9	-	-	CASDTGLNEKLFF	TGTGCCAGCGATACGGGACTTAATGAAAAACTGTTTTTT
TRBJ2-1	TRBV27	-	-	CASSFTYNEQFF	TGTGCCAGCAGTTTTACCTACAATGAGCAGTTCTTC
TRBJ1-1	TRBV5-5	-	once	CASSLSANTEAFF	TGTGCCAGCAGCTTATCTGCGAACACTGAAGCTTTCTTT
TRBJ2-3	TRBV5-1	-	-	CASSLAGPGSDTQYF	TGCGCCAGCAGCTTGGCAGGCCCGGGGTCAGATACGCAGTATTTT
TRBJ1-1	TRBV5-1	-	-	CASSLVGNPLEAFF	TGCGCCAGCAGCTTGGTAGGGAACCCGTTAGAAGCTTTCTTT
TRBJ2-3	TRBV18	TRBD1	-	CASSPGTGGVADTQYF	TGTGCCAGCTCACCCGGGACAGGGGGTGTCGCAGATACGCAGTATTTT
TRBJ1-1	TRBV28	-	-	CASFTILGRSGVNTEAFF	TGTGCCAGCTTCACCATTTTAGGGCGGTCAGGGGTGAACACTGAAGCTTTCTTT
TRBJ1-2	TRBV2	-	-	CASSEEVGGNYGYTF	TGTGCCAGCAGTGAAGAAGTTGGAGGGAACTATGGCTACACCTTC
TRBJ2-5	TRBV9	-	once	CASSVTPRGEETQYF	TGTGCCAGCAGCGTAACCCCTAGGGGAGAAGAGACCCAGTACTTC
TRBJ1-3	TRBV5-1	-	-	CASSLGTDGNTIYF	TGCGCCAGCAGCTTGGGGACGGACGGAAACACCATATATTTT
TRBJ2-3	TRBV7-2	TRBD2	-	CASSLWRGGTDTQYF	TGTGCCAGCAGCTTGTGGCGGGGGGGGACAGATACGCAGTATTTT
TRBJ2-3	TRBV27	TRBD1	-	CASSPDRVISDTQYF	TGTGCCAGCTCGCCGGACAGGGTAATTTCGGATACGCAGTATTTT
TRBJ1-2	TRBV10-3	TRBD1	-	CAITPDREGSLGGYTF	TGTGCCATCACTCCGGACAGGGAGGGAAGTTTAGGTGGCTACACCTTC
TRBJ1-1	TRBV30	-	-	CASQGTQGTEAFF	TGTGCCTCCCAGGGGACTCAGGGCACTGAAGCTTTCTTT
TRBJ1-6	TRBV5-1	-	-	CASSFSGGEGSPLHF	TGCGCCAGCAGCTTTTCAGGCGGAGAAGGGTCACCCCTCCACTTT
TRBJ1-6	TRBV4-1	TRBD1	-	CASSPTRDRYSPLHF	TGCGCCAGCAGCCCCACCCGGGACAGATATTCACCCCTCCACTTT
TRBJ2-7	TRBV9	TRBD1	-	CASSYGQGLYEQYF	TGTGCCAGCAGTTATGGACAGGGTCTCTACGAGCAGTACTTC
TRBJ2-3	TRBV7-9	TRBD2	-	CASSLDLGGGPTDTQYF	TGTGCCAGCAGCTTAGATTTGGGCGGGGGGCCCACAGATACGCAGTATTTT
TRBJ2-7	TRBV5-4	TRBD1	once	CASSLPDRDNYEQYF	TGTGCCAGCAGCTTACCAGACAGGGACAACTACGAGCAGTACTTC
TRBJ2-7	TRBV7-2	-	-	CASSLARFSYEQYF	TGTGCCAGCAGCTTGGCCCGCTTCTCCTACGAGCAGTACTTC
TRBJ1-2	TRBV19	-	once	CATRQEQGYGYTF	TGTGCCACCCGACAAGAACAGGGCTATGGCTACACCTTC
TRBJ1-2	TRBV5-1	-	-	CASSSPGSYLPNYGYTF	TGCGCCAGCAGCTCCCCGGGATCATATTTGCCTAACTATGGCTACACCTTC
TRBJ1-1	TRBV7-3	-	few	CASSPRRVDTEAFF	TGTGCCAGCAGCCCCCGGAGGGTGGACACTGAAGCTTTCTTT
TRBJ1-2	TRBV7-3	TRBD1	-	CASSRTGTGDYGYTF	TGTGCCAGCAGCCGAACCGGGACAGGTGACTATGGCTACACCTTC
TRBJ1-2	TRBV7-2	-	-	CASSIQGSDGYTF	TGTGCCAGCAGCATACAGGGTTCGGATGGCTACACCTTC
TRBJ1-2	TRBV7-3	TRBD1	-	CASSPTGTEYGYTF	TGTGCCAGCAGCCCGACCGGGACAGAATATGGCTACACCTTC
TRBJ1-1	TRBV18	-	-	CASSPPGPVNTEAFF	TGTGCCAGCTCACCGCCGGGGCCAGTGAACACTGAAGCTTTCTTT
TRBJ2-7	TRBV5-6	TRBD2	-	CASTLAGAAEQYF	TGTGCCAGCACCCTAGCGGGGGCTGCCGAGCAGTACTTC
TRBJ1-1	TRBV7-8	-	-	CASRTSVDTEAFF	TGTGCCAGCAGGACGTCAGTGGACACTGAAGCTTTCTTT
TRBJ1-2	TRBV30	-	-	CAWRGSRDYGYTF	TGTGCCTGGCGGGGCTCGAGGGACTATGGCTACACCTTC
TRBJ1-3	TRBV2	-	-	CASKGGGGNTIYF	TGTGCCAGCAAAGGGGGTGGTGGAAACACCATATATTTT
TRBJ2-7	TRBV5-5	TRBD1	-	CASSLAGTATYEQYF	TGTGCCAGCAGCCTCGCAGGGACAGCAACCTACGAGCAGTACTTC
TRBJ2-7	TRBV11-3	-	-	CASSLSESYEQYF	TGTGCCAGCAGCTTAAGTGAATCCTACGAGCAGTACTTC
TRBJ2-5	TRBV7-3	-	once	CASSLGPQETQYF	TGTGCCAGCAGCTTAGGACCCCAAGAGACCCAGTACTTC
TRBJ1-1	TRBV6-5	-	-	CATRGRRVAEAFF	TGTGCCACTCGCGGGAGGAGAGTGGCTGAAGCTTTCTTT
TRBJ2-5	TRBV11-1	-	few	CASSQGYGETQYF	TGTGCCAGCAGCCAGGGTTACGGAGAGACCCAGTACTTC
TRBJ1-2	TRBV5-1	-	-	CASSARTDNYDYTF	TGCGCCAGCAGCGCCCGGACAGATAACTATGACTACACCTTC